Reported below is one T cell receptor beta chain. Through a sample-barcoded 5' primer and a J-beta primer mix, a second PCR was run for about 6 to 11 cycles. TCRdb ran MiXCR on the 5' RACE reads and lists one entry per CDR3 protein. Here the sample spans roughly 680,000 distinct CDR3 sequences, over 45% being singletons. This sample stems from a study of blood T cells in healthy people across ages. CDR3 size: 17 residues. The ends were cut back, 0 bases at V and 0 bases at J, with 15 bases in the middle. CDR1 is DFQATT, CDR2 SNEGSKA, per germline (reference sequence). The donors, all healthy, were Caucasians living in Russia, aged roughly 6 to 100.

The chain has TRBV20-1 and TRBJ2-1, with D possibly called TRBD1 or TRBD2 (5 bases each). The receptor's source is a woman aged 55 to 70 in good health. Sequencing was performed on blood. The CDR3 loop reads CSARDQYGDRSYNEQFF. DNA of the CDR3: TGCAGTGCTAGAGATCAATACGGGGACCGCTCCTACAATGAGCAGTTCTTC.